Sequencing of this T cell receptor (beta chain) was carried out in a study of blood T cells in healthy people across ages. Study-wide results and limits: Measured against age, TCR beta diversity per million T cells decreased in a roughly linear manner.

From germline, CDR1 is SGHAT and CDR2 FQNNGV. The CDR3 has 18 residues. Trimming stripped 2 bases from V and 11 bases from J, with 30 bases between. Each donor gave 9 to 10 milliliters of peripheral blood. PBMCs, at least 6.5 million per sample, were isolated. A minimum of 6 micrograms of total RNA was extracted per sample. It was with a sample-barcoded 5' primer and a J-beta primer mix that a second PCR of roughly 7 to 12 cycles was run. TCRdb re-called the 5' RACE reads through MiXCR, storing one row per CDR3 protein. The sample has around 1,900,000 distinct CDR3 sequences, 35% to 50% seen once; the top ten hold 23%. Turning to this clonotype: What it recognizes is unknown.

The rearrangement joins TRBV11-2 to TRBJ2-5, with a weak D call TRBD2 (6 bases). The source is a human donor in good health. The sequenced sample consisted of blood. The DNA for the CDR3 is TGTGCCAGCAGCTTACGACGGAGGGCAGAGGGAAAGGCCTACGGGCAGTACTTC. This encodes CASSLRRRAEGKAYGQYF. The full variable domain, completed using reference TRBV11-2 and TRBJ2-5, is EAGVAQSPRYKIIEKRQSVAFWCNPISGHATLYWYQQILGQGPKLLIQFQNNGVVDDSQLPKDRFSAERLKGVDSTLKIQPAKLEDSAVYLCASSLRRRAEGKAYGQYFGPGTRLLVL.